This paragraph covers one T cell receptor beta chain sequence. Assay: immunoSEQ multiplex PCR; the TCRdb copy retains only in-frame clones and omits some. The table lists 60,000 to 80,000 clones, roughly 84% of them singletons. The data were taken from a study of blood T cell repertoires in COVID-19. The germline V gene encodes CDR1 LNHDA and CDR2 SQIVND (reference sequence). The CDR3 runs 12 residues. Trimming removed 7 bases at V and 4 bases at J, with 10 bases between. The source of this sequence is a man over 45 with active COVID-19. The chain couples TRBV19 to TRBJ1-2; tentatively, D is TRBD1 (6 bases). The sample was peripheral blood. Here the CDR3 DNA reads TGTGCCAGTAAAGCACAGGGCTATGGCTACACCTTC. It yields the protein CASKAQGYGYTF.